The 11 T cell receptor beta chains listed next were all sequenced from one sample in a study of blood T cell repertoires in COVID-19. The method was immunoSEQ multiplex PCR; TCRdb's version includes in-frame clones alone and lacks a portion of them. Found here are around 260,000 clones, around 86% of them singletons; the top ten hold roughly 9.8%. The sequenced material came from peripheral blood. The receptors here all came from a man aged 40-49 years who had recovered from COVID-19.

This sequence joins TRBV10-1 and TRBJ2-1; 7 bases are a match to TRBD2. The CDR3 is 17 residues long. V gave up 3 bases and J gave up 7 bases; unmatched junction bases: 15. Germline loops: CDR1 WNHNN, CDR2 SYGVQD (reference sequence). CDR3 sequence: CASSDWGAGTGWNEQFF. The CDR3 region has the DNA TGCGCCAGCAGTGACTGGGGAGCGGGAACTGGATGGAATGAGCAGTTCTTC.

This chain joins TRBV6-7 and TRBJ1-5; 9 nucleotides line up with TRBD1. TRBV6-7 is classed as an ORF, of uncertain function. V lost 4 bases, J lost 7 bases, and 20 bases stayed unmatched. The CDR3 extends over 19 amino acids. The CDR3 loop is CASSFVRVGDRVGRQPQHF. The CDR3 DNA is TGTGCCAGCAGTTTCGTAAGGGTGGGGGACAGGGTAGGGCGCCAGCCCCAGCATTTT.

V and J are TRBV6-5 and TRBJ2-7, with TRBD1 as a possible D gene (5 bases). Looked up from germline, CDR1 is MNHEY and CDR2 is SVGAGI. V lost 4 bases and J lost 1, with 14 bases in between. The CDR3 loop spans 15 amino acids. CDR3 in amino acids: CASSSFWAGSYEQYF. The DNA of the CDR3 is TGTGCCAGCAGTTCCTTTTGGGCAGGGTCCTACGAGCAGTACTTC.

The chain is built from TRBV6-1 and TRBJ1-2; D is perhaps TRBD1 (5 bases). CDR1 and CDR2 from the germline V gene are MNHNS and SASEGT. V was clipped by 0 bases and J by 5 bases, with 10 bases between them. The CDR3 is 14 amino acids. The CDR3 reads CASSEAGRVYGYTF. CDR3 coding DNA: TGTGCCAGCAGTGAAGCCGGCAGGGTGTATGGCTACACCTTC.

The CDR3 is CASSVTVASYNEQFF. CDR3 DNA sequence: TGTGCCAGCAGCGTAACGGTTGCGTCCTACAATGAGCAGTTCTTC. The chain joins TRBV9 to TRBJ2-1, with D unclear. Germline V CDR1 and CDR2: SGDLS, YYNGEE. The CDR3 covers 15 residues. Trimming removed 1 base at V and 1 base at J, with 9 bases between.

The V and J genes are TRBV4-2 and TRBJ1-3; D might be TRBD1 (5 bases). CDR3 length: 16 residues. Germline lookup yields CDR1 LGHNA and CDR2 YNFKEQ. Trimming took 1 base from V and 0 from J, leaving 10 bases between them. The CDR3 here is CASSQGGSSSGNTIYF. The CDR3 DNA reads TGTGCCAGCAGCCAAGGGGGCAGCAGCTCTGGAAACACCATATATTTT.

This rearrangement joins TRBV11-3 to TRBJ2-2; D unclear. The CDR3 extends over 13 amino acids. Germline V gene lookup returns CDR1 SGHNT and CDR2 YENEEA. V dropped 1 base and J dropped 6 bases, with 6 bases sitting between them. The CDR3 loop is CASSLAYAGELFF. As DNA, the CDR3 is TGTGCCAGCAGCTTAGCCTACGCCGGGGAGCTGTTTTTT. Filled out from reference TRBV11-3 and TRBJ2-2, the complete variable domain reads EAGVVQSPRYKIIEKKQPVAFWCNPISGHNTLYWYLQNLGQGPELLIRYENEEAVDDSQLPKDRFSAERLKGVDSTLKIQPAELGDSAVYLCASSLAYAGELFFGEGSRLTVL.

V usage is TRBV11-2 and J usage is TRBJ2-7; D is possibly TRBD1 (5 bases). CDR1 is SGHAT, CDR2 FQNNGV, per germline. This CDR3 is built from 15 residues. Between the trimmed V and J ends, which lost 0 bases and 6 bases, there was a span of 15 bases. This chain's CDR3 is CASSLDRAGIGEQYF. The CDR3 DNA is TGTGCCAGCAGCTTAGATAGGGCAGGGATTGGCGAGCAGTACTTC.

The chain uses TRBV6-5 and TRBJ1-1, with a weak D call TRBD1 (5 bases). Trimming took 7 bases from V and 4 from J, leaving 13 bases between them. The CDR3 sequence is 13 residues long. Germline V gives CDR1 MNHEY, CDR2 SVGAGI. This CDR3 is CASTRGEGTEAFF. Here the CDR3 DNA reads TGTGCCAGCACCCGGGGGGAGGGCACTGAAGCTTTCTTT.

CDR3 nucleotide sequence: TGTGCCAGCAGGTTAGACAGGGCCGATGAGCAGTTCTTC. It is translated as CASRLDRADEQFF. V gene TRBV5-4 combines with J gene TRBJ2-1; TRBD1 matches at 7 bases. In germline, CDR1 is SGHNT, CDR2 YYREEE (reference sequence). CDR3 length: 13 residues. Trimming at V came to 5 bases and at J to 8 bases, leaving 7 bases not matched to a gene.

This chain links TRBV4-1 with TRBJ1-6, with a possible D match to TRBD1 (6 bases). The germline gives CDR1 MGHRA, CDR2 YSYEKL. CDR3 length: 20 residues. The ends were cut back, 4 bases at V and 0 bases at J, with 22 bases in the middle. CDR3 amino acids: CASSPRGPGDLSSYNSPLHF. CDR3 DNA: TGCGCCAGCAGCCCGAGGGGCCCAGGGGACCTGAGCTCCTATAATTCACCCCTCCACTTT.